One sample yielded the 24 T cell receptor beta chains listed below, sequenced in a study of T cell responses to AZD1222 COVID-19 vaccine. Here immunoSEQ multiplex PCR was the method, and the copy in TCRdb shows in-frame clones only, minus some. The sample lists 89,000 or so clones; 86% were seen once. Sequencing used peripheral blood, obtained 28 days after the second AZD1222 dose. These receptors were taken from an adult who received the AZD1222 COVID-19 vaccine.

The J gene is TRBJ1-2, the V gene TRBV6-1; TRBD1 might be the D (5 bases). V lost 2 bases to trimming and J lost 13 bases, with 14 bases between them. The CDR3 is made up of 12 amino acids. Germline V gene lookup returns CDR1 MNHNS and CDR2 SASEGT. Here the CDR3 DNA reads TGTGCCAGCAGTGAATCAGTCAGGGAGGGCACCTTC. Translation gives CASSESVREGTF.

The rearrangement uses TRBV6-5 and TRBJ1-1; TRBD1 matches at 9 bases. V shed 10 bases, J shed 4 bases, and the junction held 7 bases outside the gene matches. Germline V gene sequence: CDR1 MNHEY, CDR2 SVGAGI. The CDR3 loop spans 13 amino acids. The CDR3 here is CATHRTGATEAFF. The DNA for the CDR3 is TGTGCCACCCATAGGACAGGGGCCACTGAAGCTTTCTTT.

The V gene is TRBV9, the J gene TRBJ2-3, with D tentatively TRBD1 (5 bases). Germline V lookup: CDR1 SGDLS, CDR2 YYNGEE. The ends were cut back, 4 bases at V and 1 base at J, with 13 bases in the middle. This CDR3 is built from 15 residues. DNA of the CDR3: TGTGCCAGCAGCCCTCTTCAGGGCGGCACAGATACGCAGTATTTT. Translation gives CASSPLQGGTDTQYF.

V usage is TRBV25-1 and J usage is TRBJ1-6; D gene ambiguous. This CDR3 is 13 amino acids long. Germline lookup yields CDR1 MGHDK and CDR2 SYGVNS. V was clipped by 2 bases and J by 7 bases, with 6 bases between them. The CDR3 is CASSERRNSPLHF. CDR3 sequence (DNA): TGTGCCAGCAGTGAAAGGAGGAATTCACCCCTCCACTTT.

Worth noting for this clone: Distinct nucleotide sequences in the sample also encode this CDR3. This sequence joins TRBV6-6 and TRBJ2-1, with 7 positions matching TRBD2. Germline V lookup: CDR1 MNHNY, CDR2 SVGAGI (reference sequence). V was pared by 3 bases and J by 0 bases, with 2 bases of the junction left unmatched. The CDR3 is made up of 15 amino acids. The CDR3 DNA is TGTGCCAGCAGTTATGGGGGGGGCTCCTACAATGAGCAGTTCTTC. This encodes CASSYGGGSYNEQFF.

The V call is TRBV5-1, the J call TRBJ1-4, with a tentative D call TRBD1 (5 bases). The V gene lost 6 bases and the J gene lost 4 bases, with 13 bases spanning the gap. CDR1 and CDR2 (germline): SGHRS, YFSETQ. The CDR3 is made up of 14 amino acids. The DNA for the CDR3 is TGCGCCAGCACCGCCGGGACTTATAATGAAAAACTGTTTTTT. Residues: CASTAGTYNEKLFF.

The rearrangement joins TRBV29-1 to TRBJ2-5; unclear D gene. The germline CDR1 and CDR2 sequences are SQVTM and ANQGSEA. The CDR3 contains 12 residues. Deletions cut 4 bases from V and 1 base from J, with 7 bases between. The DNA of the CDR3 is TGCAGCGTTGGGGCAGTCCAAGAGACCCAGTACTTC. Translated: CSVGAVQETQYF.

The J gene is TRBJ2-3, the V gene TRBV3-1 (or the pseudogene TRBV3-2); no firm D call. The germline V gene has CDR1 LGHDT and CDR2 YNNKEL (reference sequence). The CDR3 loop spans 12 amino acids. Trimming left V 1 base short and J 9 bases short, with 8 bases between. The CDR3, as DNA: TGTGCCAGCAGCCAAGGGGTCGGCACGCAGTATTTT. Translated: CASSQGVGTQYF.

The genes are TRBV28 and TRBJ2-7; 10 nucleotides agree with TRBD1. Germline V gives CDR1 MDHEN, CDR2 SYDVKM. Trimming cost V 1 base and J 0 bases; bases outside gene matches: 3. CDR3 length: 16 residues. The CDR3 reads CASSLLGTGVSYEQYF. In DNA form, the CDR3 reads TGTGCCAGCAGTTTATTGGGGACAGGGGTCTCCTACGAGCAGTACTTC. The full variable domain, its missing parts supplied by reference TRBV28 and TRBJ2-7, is DVKVTQSSRYLVKRTGEKVFLECVQDMDHENMFWYRQDPGLGLRLIYFSYDVKMKEKGDIPEGYSVSREKKERFSLILESASTNQTSMYLCASSLLGTGVSYEQYFGPGTRLTVT.

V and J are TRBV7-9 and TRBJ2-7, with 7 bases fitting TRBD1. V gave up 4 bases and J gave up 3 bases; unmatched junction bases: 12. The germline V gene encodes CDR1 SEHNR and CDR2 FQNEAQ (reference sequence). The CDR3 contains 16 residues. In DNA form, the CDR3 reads TGTGCCAGCAGCTCACAGGGGATCCGGGCCGACTACGAGCAGTACTTC. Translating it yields CASSSQGIRADYEQYF.

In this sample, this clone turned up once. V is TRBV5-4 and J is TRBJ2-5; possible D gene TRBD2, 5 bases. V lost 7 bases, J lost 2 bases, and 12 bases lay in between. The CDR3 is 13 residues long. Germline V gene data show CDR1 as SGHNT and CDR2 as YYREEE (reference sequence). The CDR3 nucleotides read TGTGCCAGCGCCCCGACGGGGCAAGAGACCCAGTACTTC. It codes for CASAPTGQETQYF.

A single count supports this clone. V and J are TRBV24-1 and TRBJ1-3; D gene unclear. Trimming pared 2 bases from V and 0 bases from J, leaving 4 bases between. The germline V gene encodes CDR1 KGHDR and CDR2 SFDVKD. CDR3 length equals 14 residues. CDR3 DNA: TGTGCCACCAGTGATTCGTACTCTGGAAACACCATATATTTT. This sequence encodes CATSDSYSGNTIYF.

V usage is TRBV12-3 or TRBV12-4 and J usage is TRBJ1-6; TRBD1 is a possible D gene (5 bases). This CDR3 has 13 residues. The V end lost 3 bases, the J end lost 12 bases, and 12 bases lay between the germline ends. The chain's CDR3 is CASSLLGGGPLHF. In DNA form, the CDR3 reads TGTGCCAGCAGTTTGCTGGGGGGAGGACCCCTCCACTTT.

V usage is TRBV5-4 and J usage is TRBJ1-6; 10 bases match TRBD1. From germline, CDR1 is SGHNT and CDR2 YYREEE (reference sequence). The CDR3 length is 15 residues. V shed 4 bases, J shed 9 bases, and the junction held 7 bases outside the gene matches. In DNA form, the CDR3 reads TGTGCCAGCAGCGGCCGACAGGGGGCTGTTTCACCCCTCCACTTT. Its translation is CASSGRQGAVSPLHF.

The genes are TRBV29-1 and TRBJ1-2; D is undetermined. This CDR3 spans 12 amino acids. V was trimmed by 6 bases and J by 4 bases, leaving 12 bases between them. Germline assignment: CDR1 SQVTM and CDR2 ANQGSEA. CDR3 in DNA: TGCAGCGTATACTCGGTCATCTATGGCTACACCTTC. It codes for CSVYSVIYGYTF.

CDR3 protein: CASSRPTGPYGYTF. The CDR3 DNA sequence: TGTGCCAGCAGTCGGCCGACAGGCCCCTATGGCTACACCTTC. This chain links TRBV5-4 with TRBJ1-2; D perhaps matches TRBD1 (6 bases). CDR1 is SGHNT, CDR2 YYREEE, per germline (reference sequence). V lost 5 bases and J lost 4, with 15 bases in between. The CDR3 covers 14 residues.

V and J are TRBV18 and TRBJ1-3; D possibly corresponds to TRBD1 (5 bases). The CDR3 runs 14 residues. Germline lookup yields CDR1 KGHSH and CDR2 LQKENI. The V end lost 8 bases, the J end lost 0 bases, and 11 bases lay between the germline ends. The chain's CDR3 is CASAGTDSGNTIYF. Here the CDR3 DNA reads TGTGCCAGCGCCGGGACGGACTCTGGAAACACCATATATTTT.

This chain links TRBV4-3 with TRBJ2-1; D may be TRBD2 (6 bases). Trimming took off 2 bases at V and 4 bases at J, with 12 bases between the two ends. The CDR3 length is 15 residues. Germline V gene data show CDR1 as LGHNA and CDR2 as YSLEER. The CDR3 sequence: CASSQLGGTYNEQFF. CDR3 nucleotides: TGCGCCAGCAGCCAATTGGGGGGTACTTACAATGAGCAGTTCTTC.

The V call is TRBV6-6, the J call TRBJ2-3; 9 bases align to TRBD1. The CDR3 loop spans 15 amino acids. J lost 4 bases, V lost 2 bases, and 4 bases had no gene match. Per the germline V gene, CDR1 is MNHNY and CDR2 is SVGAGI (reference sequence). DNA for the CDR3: TGTGCCAGCAGTTACGGGGACAGGGTGGCAGATACGCAGTATTTT. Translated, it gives CASSYGDRVADTQYF.

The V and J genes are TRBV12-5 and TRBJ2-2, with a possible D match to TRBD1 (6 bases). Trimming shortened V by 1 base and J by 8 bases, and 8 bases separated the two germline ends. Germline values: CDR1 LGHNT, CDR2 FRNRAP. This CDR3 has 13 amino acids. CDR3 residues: CASGLEDRGELFF. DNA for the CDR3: TGTGCTAGTGGTTTGGAAGACAGGGGGGAGCTGTTTTTT.

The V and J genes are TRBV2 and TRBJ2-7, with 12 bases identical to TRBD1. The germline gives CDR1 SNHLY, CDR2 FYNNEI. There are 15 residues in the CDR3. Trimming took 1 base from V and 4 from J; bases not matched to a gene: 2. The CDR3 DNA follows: TGTGCCAGCAGTGAAGGGGGACAGGGGGCTTACGAGCAGTACTTC. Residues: CASSEGGQGAYEQYF.

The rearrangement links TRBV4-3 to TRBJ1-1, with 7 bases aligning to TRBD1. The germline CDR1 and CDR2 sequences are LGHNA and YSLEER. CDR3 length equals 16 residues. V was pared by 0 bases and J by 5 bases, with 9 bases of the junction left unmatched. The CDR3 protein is CASSQESQGVGTEAFF. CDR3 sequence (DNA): TGCGCCAGCAGCCAAGAAAGCCAGGGGGTAGGGACTGAAGCTTTCTTT.

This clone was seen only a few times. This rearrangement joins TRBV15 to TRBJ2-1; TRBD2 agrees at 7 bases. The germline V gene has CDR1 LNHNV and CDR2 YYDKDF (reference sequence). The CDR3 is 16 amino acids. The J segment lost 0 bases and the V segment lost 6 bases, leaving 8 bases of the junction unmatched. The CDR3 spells CATRNRAGSSYNEQFF. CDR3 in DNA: TGTGCCACCAGGAACCGAGCGGGAAGCTCCTACAATGAGCAGTTCTTC.

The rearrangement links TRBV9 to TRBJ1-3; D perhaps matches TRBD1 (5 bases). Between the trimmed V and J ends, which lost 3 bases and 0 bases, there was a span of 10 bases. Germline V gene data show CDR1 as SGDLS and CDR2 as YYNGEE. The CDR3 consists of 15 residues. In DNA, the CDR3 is TGTGCCAGCAGCGCGACGACAGTCTCTGGAAACACCATATATTTT. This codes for CASSATTVSGNTIYF.